The entry that follows covers one TCR beta chain sequence. These data are taken from a study of blood T cell repertoires in COVID-19. About the study: From T cells, B-cell-depleted T cells, or PBMCs came the material, which was cDNA or gDNA.

This CDR3 region has 16 residues. V trimming: 5 bases; J trimming: 3 bases; junction bases outside the gene matches: 10. Germline CDR1 is SGHVS and CDR2 is FNYEAQ. Sequencing used immunoSEQ multiplex PCR; TCRdb keeps in-frame clones, though not all of them. The sample lists approximately 200,000 clones, about 88% occurring once. V usage is TRBV7-6 and J usage is TRBJ2-1, with TRBD1 matching 7 bases. Source material: peripheral blood. The source of this sequence is a man between 40 and 49 years old with active or convalescent COVID-19. CDR3: CASSLRTGLYYNEQFF. CDR3 DNA sequence: TGTGCCAGCAGCCTAAGGACAGGCCTGTACTACAATGAGCAGTTCTTC. The entire variable domain, with the rest obtained from reference TRBV7-6 and TRBJ2-1, is as follows: GAGVSQSPRYKVTKRGQDVALRCDPISGHVSLYWYRQALGQGPEFLTYFNYEAQQDKSGLPNDRFSAERPEGSISTLTIQRTEQRDSAMYRCASSLRTGLYYNEQFFGPGTRLTVL.